These 27 T cell receptor beta chains were sequenced from one sample in a study of T cell responses to AZD1222 COVID-19 vaccine (TCRdb year 2021). Taken with the paper, the label for time point translates to: baseline before first vaccination. Receptor libraries were prepared by the immunoSEQ multiplex PCR assay. Drawn from immuneACCESS, this table holds only the in-frame rearrangements with V and J called that TCRdb kept. Clones are partly lost; checked studies trace under half to an unresolved V gene and leave the rest unexplained. For this sample there are tens of thousands of clones; over 85% appear just once. Together, the top ten hold more than 4% of the sample. Material: peripheral blood, obtained on day 0 of AZD1222 vaccination. These receptors were collected from an adult in good health.

About this clone: A read error may produce the germline difference seen at one junction end. V and J are TRBV5-1 and TRBJ1-4, with D possibly matching TRBD1 (5 bases). The CDR3 runs 14 residues. Germline V gene data show CDR1 as SGHRS and CDR2 as YFSETQ. For the CDR3, the DNA is TGCGCCAGCTGCTTCCGGGGGACTAATGAAAAACTGTTTTTT. This encodes CASCFRGTNEKLFF.

The gene calls are TRBV27 and TRBJ2-1; the D is unclear. This CDR3 has 12 amino acids. Germline CDR1 is MNHEY and CDR2 is SMNVEV (reference sequence). The CDR3 reads CGTGLLGNEQFF. The CDR3 DNA reads as TGTGGCACTGGCCTCCTCGGGAATGAGCAGTTCTTC.

The V and J genes are TRBV6-5 and TRBJ2-7; TRBD2 matches 10 bases. In germline, CDR1 is MNHEY, CDR2 SVGAGI. The V gene end was trimmed by 4 bases and the J gene end by 8 bases; junction bases not matched to a gene: 14. The CDR3 totals 16 residues. The CDR3 spells CASSSPASGSPGKQYF. The CDR3 bases are TGTGCCAGCAGTTCCCCGGCTAGCGGGAGCCCAGGAAAGCAGTACTTC.

This chain uses TRBV29-1 with TRBJ1-4; 10 bases match TRBD1. Trimming removed 5 bases from V and 0 bases from J; junction bases left unmatched: 3. This CDR3 has 15 residues. Germline V gene sequence: CDR1 SQVTM, CDR2 ANQGSEA. The CDR3 sequence is CSVPGQGTTNEKLFF. The CDR3 DNA sequence: TGCAGCGTTCCGGGACAGGGGACAACTAATGAAAAACTGTTTTTT.

The table lists this clone with a few counts. This chain links TRBV5-8 with TRBJ1-2, with unresolved D. CDR3 size: 10 residues. In germline, CDR1 is SGHTS, CDR2 YDEGEE. Trimming left V 0 bases short and J 8 bases short, with 2 bases between. CDR3 protein: CASSLGGYTF. The CDR3 coding sequence is TGTGCCAGCAGCTTGGGAGGCTACACCTTC.

The V call is TRBV5-1, the J call TRBJ2-5; possibly TRBD1 for D (5 bases). This CDR3 region has 13 residues. The V end was cut by 0 bases, the J end by 4 bases, with 7 bases between. Looked up from germline, CDR1 is SGHRS and CDR2 is YFSETQ. CDR3 nucleotides: TGCGCCAGCAGCTTGGTTCAGGGAGAGACCCAGTACTTC. Translated, it gives CASSLVQGETQYF.

A word on this clone: The identical CDR3 is also encoded by other nucleotide sequences in the sample. This chain links TRBV7-3 with TRBJ1-1; maybe TRBD1 (5 bases). The germline CDR1 and CDR2 sequences are SGHTA and FQGTGA. The CDR3 consists of 15 residues. V lost 0 bases, J lost 1 base, and 9 bases lay in between. CDR3 DNA sequence: TGTGCCAGCAGCTTAACGGGGGGTCCGAACACTGAAGCTTTCTTT. It yields the protein CASSLTGGPNTEAFF.

The V gene is TRBV6-1, the J gene TRBJ1-2; 10 nucleotides match TRBD1. Unmatched junction bases numbered 5, after V lost 2 bases and J lost 5 bases. The CDR3 loop spans 15 amino acids. From germline, CDR1 is MNHNS and CDR2 SASEGT. CDR3: CASSENWTGGYGYTF. CDR3 sequence (DNA): TGTGCCAGCAGTGAAAATTGGACAGGGGGTTATGGCTACACCTTC.

The chain uses TRBV7-3 and TRBJ1-3; D gene uncertain. CDR3 length equals 14 residues. The germline V gene encodes CDR1 SGHTA and CDR2 FQGTGA. Between the trimmed V and J ends, which lost 5 bases and 2 bases, there was a span of 10 bases. CDR3 sequence reads: CASSLGGPGNTIYF. The CDR3 nucleotides are TGTGCCAGCAGCCTCGGAGGGCCTGGAAACACCATATATTTT.

This chain joins TRBV4-1 and TRBJ1-2, with D hard to call. Per the germline V gene, CDR1 is MGHRA and CDR2 is YSYEKL. This CDR3 is built from 15 residues. Trimming stripped 1 base from V and 0 bases from J, with 9 bases between. The CDR3: CASSQATDTNYGYTF. As DNA, the CDR3 is TGCGCCAGCAGCCAAGCGACCGATACTAACTATGGCTACACCTTC.

DNA of the CDR3: TGTGCCAGCGGACAGTACGAGCAGTACTTC. Translated, it gives CASGQYEQYF. V gene TRBV6-5 combines with J gene TRBJ2-7, with D possibly being TRBD1 (6 bases). This CDR3 comprises 10 residues. Trimming stripped 8 bases from V and 4 bases from J, with 6 bases between. Looked up from germline, CDR1 is MNHEY and CDR2 is SVGAGI.

The J gene is TRBJ1-5, the V gene TRBV10-1, with 8 bases aligning to TRBD1. J was trimmed by 0 bases and V by 8 bases; bases with no gene match: 18. Germline V CDR1 and CDR2: WNHNN, SYGVQD (reference sequence). The length of the CDR3 is 19 residues. CDR3 DNA sequence: TGCGCCAGCGGCAGGCGGAGGACAGGGCGTCTCCTTAGCAATCAGCCCCAGCATTTT. Its translation: CASGRRRTGRLLSNQPQHF.

This chain connects TRBV29-1 to TRBJ1-5, with no clear D. Looked up from germline, CDR1 is SQVTM and CDR2 is ANQGSEA. The CDR3 runs 15 residues. Trimming shortened V by 4 bases and J by 0 bases, and 13 bases separated the two germline ends. This CDR3 is CSVGEGSSSNQPQHF. CDR3 coding DNA: TGCAGCGTTGGGGAAGGGTCCAGTAGCAATCAGCCCCAGCATTTT.

The table lists this clone with a count of one. The V gene is TRBV11-3, the J gene TRBJ2-2; 10 bases align to TRBD2. V lost 5 bases, J lost 3 bases, and 9 bases stayed unmatched. From germline, CDR1 is SGHNT and CDR2 YENEEA. The CDR3 is 17 amino acids. CDR3 DNA: TGTGCCAGCAGCCGAGCAGACAGCGGGGGGGACACCGGGGAGCTGTTTTTT. As protein: CASSRADSGGDTGELFF.

The rearrangement joins TRBV2 to TRBJ2-3; D is unresolved. The CDR3 has 15 amino acids. Trimming pared 3 bases from V and 3 bases from J, leaving 13 bases between. Germline CDR1 is SNHLY and CDR2 is FYNNEI. DNA for the CDR3: TGTGCCAGCAGTGAGCGGCTAGTTGGGACAGATACGCAGTATTTT. Translated, it gives CASSERLVGTDTQYF.

This sequence joins TRBV14 and TRBJ1-3; TRBD1 matches 7 bases. This CDR3 is 14 amino acids long. The V gene end was trimmed by 5 bases and the J gene end by 3 bases; junction bases not matched to a gene: 4. Per germline, CDR1 SGHDN and CDR2 FVKESK. In nucleotides, the CDR3 is TGTGCCAGCAGCGCCTACAGGGGTGGAAACACCATATATTTT. This sequence encodes CASSAYRGGNTIYF.

The V gene is TRBV5-1, the J gene TRBJ1-1; 8 positions match TRBD1. J was trimmed by 0 bases and V by 3 bases; bases with no gene match: 10. Germline V gene sequence: CDR1 SGHRS, CDR2 YFSETQ. The CDR3 covers 17 residues. CDR3 protein: CASSWSGGASMNTEAFF. The CDR3 DNA follows: TGCGCCAGCAGCTGGTCAGGGGGCGCATCCATGAACACTGAAGCTTTCTTT.

The rearrangement joins TRBV30 to TRBJ2-7; 8 bases fit TRBD1. J was trimmed by 3 bases and V by 2 bases; bases with no gene match: 3. Germline V gene lookup returns CDR1 GTSNPN and CDR2 SVGIG (reference sequence). CDR3 length: 13 amino acids. The CDR3 loop is CAWSTGGLYEQYF. CDR3 sequence (DNA): TGTGCCTGGAGTACAGGGGGGCTCTACGAGCAGTACTTC.

This clone was observed once. The rearrangement uses TRBV2 and TRBJ2-5; a weak D match, TRBD1 (5 bases). The CDR3 is made up of 15 amino acids. V was shortened by 5 bases and J by 1 base, with 14 bases between the two germline ends. CDR1 and CDR2 from the germline V gene are SNHLY and FYNNEI. The CDR3 sequence: CASSQTRALQETQYF. The CDR3 DNA reads as TGTGCCAGCAGTCAAACCAGGGCACTCCAAGAGACCCAGTACTTC.

The J gene is TRBJ1-1, the V gene TRBV9; D call uncertain. V was trimmed by 0 bases and J by 4 bases, leaving 13 bases between them. Germline V gene data show CDR1 as SGDLS and CDR2 as YYNGEE. This CDR3 is built from 15 residues. The CDR3 nucleotides are TGTGCCAGCAGCGTAGGCGGAGGGTTAAGCACTGAAGCTTTCTTT. It codes for CASSVGGGLSTEAFF.

The chain is built from TRBV5-6 and TRBJ1-3; a weak D match, TRBD1 (5 bases). The V end lost 3 bases, the J end lost 0 bases, and 16 bases lay between the germline ends. The V gene's germline CDR1 is SGHDT and CDR2 YYEEEE. The CDR3 covers 17 residues. CDR3 coding DNA: TGTGCCAGCAGCTGGACACCGACAGAGAGCTCTGGAAACACCATATATTTT. This translates into CASSWTPTESSGNTIYF.

The chain has TRBV4-2 and TRBJ1-6, with no clear D. V was shortened by 4 bases and J by 9 bases, with 16 bases between the two germline ends. CDR1 is LGHNA, CDR2 YNFKEQ, per germline. The CDR3 runs to 15 residues. CDR3: CASSPAPDGISPLHF. The CDR3 nucleotides read TGTGCCAGCAGCCCAGCTCCGGACGGCATTTCACCCCTCCACTTT.

This rearrangement joins TRBV5-6 to TRBJ1-6; TRBD1 is a possible D gene (6 bases). Per germline, CDR1 SGHDT and CDR2 YYEEEE. The CDR3 runs 17 residues. V was shortened by 0 bases and J by 0 bases, with 10 bases between the two germline ends. As DNA, the CDR3 is TGTGCCAGCAGCTTGGGGACAGAGAGCTCCTATAATTCACCCCTCCACTTT. It codes for CASSLGTESSYNSPLHF.

V gene TRBV6-2 or TRBV6-3 combines with J gene TRBJ1-5, with 9 bases identical to TRBD1. The V segment lost 2 bases and the J segment 4 bases; nucleotides outside the gene matches: 12. Germline values: CDR1 MNHEY, CDR2 SVGEGT. The CDR3 is 18 residues long. CDR3 nucleotide sequence: TGTGCCAGCAGTTACGGGGACAGGGAGCGGGAGGTGAATCAGCCCCAGCATTTT. Its translation is CASSYGDREREVNQPQHF.

The sample holds one count of this clone. The chain links TRBV9 to TRBJ2-3, with 7 bases matching TRBD1. The CDR3 length is 16 residues. Per the germline V gene, CDR1 is SGDLS and CDR2 is YYNGEE. V shed 2 bases and J 0 bases; nucleotides not matched to a gene: 6. CDR3 sequence (DNA): TGTGCCAGCAGCGTGGGGACGACAGGGAGCACAGATACGCAGTATTTT. Its protein product is CASSVGTTGSTDTQYF.

The chain couples TRBV11-3 to TRBJ1-2; TRBD1 matches 7 bases. The CDR3 totals 13 residues. Per germline, CDR1 SGHNT and CDR2 YENEEA. V gave up 4 bases and J gave up 7 bases; unmatched junction bases: 6. CDR3: CASSSDRVGGYTF. DNA for the CDR3: TGTGCCAGCAGCTCCGACAGGGTGGGTGGCTACACCTTC.

CDR3 amino acids: CASSETGGSPQHF. As DNA, the CDR3 is TGTGCCAGCAGTGAGACGGGAGGTTCGCCCCAGCATTTT. V and J are TRBV6-4 and TRBJ1-5, with unresolved D. Trimming stripped 3 bases from V and 9 bases from J, with 12 bases between. Germline V gene sequence: CDR1 MRHNA, CDR2 SNTAGT. This CDR3 has 13 residues.